This T cell receptor beta chain was profiled in a study of cytomegalovirus exposure and HLA in healthy donors. Study observations and caveats: Prior analysis indicated that the majority of TCR beta V segments exhibited productivity approximately 90% or approximately 30% of the time.

The PCR contained 60 Vbeta and 13 Jbeta primers. TCRdb's copy holds only in-frame clones and misses some; the assay was immunoSEQ multiplex PCR. The repertoire has about 130,000 clones, roughly 77% of them found once; the top ten carry 5.5% to 7.5%. Notes on this clone: What it binds is unknown.

The sample comprised PBMCs. This clonotype was sampled from a woman between 35 and 50 years old in good health and CMV-seropositive.

The CDR3 loop is CASSFDTSSYNEQFF. In nucleotides, the CDR3 is TGCGCCAGCAGCTTCGACACTAGCTCCTACAATGAGCAGTTCTTC. The rearrangement joins TRBV5-1 to TRBJ2-1, with D possibly TRBD2 on 5 matching bases. This CDR3 has 15 amino acids. In germline, CDR1 is SGHRS, CDR2 YFSETQ. V lost 2 bases and J 0 bases, leaving 9 bases between the germline ends.